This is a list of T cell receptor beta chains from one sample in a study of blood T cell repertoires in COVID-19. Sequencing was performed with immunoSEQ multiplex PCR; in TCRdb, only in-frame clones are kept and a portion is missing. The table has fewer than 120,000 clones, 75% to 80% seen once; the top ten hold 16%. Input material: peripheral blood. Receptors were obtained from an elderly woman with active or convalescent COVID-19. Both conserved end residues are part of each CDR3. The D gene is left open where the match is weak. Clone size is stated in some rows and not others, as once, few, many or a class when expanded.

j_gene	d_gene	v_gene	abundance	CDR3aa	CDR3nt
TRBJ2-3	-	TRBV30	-	CAWSVLQGDTDTQYF	TGTGCCTGGAGTGTACTACAGGGTGATACAGATACGCAGTATTTT
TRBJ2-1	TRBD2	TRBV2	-	CASKQLAVYNEQFF	TGTGCCAGCAAGCAACTAGCGGTCTACAATGAGCAGTTCTTC
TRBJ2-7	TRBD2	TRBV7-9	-	CASTRTSGPNLYEQYF	TGTGCCAGCACTCGGACTAGCGGGCCTAATCTCTACGAGCAGTACTTC
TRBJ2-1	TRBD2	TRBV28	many	CASSSQGLAGVWLF	TGTGCCAGCAGTTCCCAGGGACTAGCGGGAGTCTGGCTCTTC
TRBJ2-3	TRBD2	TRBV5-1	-	CASSLASGSTDTQYF	TGCGCCAGCAGCTTGGCTAGCGGAAGCACAGATACGCAGTATTTT
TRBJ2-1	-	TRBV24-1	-	CATSTTGTSVNEQFF	TGTGCCACCAGTACCACCGGGACTTCGGTAAATGAGCAGTTCTTC
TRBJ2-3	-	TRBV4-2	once	CASSQDWGRGYAQYF	TGTGCCAGCAGCCAAGATTGGGGCAGGGGATACGCGCAGTATTTT
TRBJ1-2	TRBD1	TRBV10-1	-	CASSEGDRGYGYTF	TGCGCCAGCAGTGAGGGGGACAGGGGCTATGGCTACACCTTC
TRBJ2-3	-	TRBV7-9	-	CASSLVAATDTQYF	TGTGCCAGCAGCTTAGTAGCAGCCACAGATACGCAGTATTTT
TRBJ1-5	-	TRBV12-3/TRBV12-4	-	CASSLDTHQPQHF	TGTGCCAGCAGTTTAGACACGCATCAGCCCCAGCATTTT
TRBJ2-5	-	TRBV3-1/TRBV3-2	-	CASSQGSGYEEETQYF	TGTGCCAGCAGCCAAGGGTCAGGGTATGAGGAAGAGACCCAGTACTTC
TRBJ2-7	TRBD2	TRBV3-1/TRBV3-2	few	CASSHQGLAGSF	TGTGCCAGCAGCCACCAGGGACTAGCGGGTTCCTTC
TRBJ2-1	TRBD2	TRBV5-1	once	CASSPGLGSYNEQFF	TGCGCCAGCAGTCCGGGACTAGGGTCCTACAATGAGCAGTTCTTC
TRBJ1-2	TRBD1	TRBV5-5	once	CASSFGQGRAYGYTF	TGTGCCAGCAGCTTCGGACAGGGCAGGGCGTATGGCTACACCTTC
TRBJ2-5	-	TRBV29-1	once	CSVEDLYSTIQETQYF	TGCAGCGTTGAAGATCTTTACTCGACAATCCAAGAGACCCAGTACTTC
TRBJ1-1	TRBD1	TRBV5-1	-	CASSLVSTGAPPRPNTEAFF	TGCGCCAGCAGCTTGGTGTCTACAGGGGCCCCACCCCGGCCGAACACTGAAGCTTTCTTT
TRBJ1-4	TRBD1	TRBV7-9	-	CASSYGQGLSEKLFF	TGTGCCAGCAGCTACGGACAGGGATTAAGTGAAAAACTGTTTTTT
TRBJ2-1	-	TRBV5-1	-	CASSLEGLRGYSNEQFF	TGCGCCAGCAGCCTGGAGGGGTTGCGGGGCTATTCCAATGAGCAGTTCTTC
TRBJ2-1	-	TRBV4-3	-	CASSQDGGNEQFF	TGCGCCAGCAGCCAAGACGGGGGCAATGAGCAGTTCTTC
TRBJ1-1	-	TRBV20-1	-	CSASRTGFNTEAFF	TGCAGTGCTAGTCGAACAGGGTTTAACACTGAAGCTTTCTTT
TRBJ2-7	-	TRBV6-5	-	CASSHRHRSYEQYF	TGTGCCAGCAGTCATCGACACAGGTCCTACGAGCAGTACTTC
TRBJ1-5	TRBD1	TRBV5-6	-	CASIIDRDNQPQHF	TGTGCCAGCATCATTGACAGGGACAATCAGCCCCAGCATTTT
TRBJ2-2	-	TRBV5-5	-	CASSLRFTGYPTGELFF	TGTGCCAGCAGCTTGAGGTTTACAGGCTACCCCACAGGGGAGCTGTTTTTT
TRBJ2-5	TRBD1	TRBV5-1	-	CASSAATGGTGETQYF	TGCGCCAGCAGCGCGGCGACAGGGGGAACGGGAGAGACCCAGTACTTC
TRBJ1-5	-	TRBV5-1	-	CASNMENTIQPQHF	TGCGCCAGCAATATGGAGAATACCATTCAGCCCCAGCATTTT
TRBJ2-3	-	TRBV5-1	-	CASSLVSGLGTDTQYF	TGCGCCAGCAGCTTGGTTTCGGGATTGGGGACAGATACGCAGTATTTT
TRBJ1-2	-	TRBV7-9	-	CASSLGQGQYGYTF	TGTGCCAGCAGCCTCGGGCAGGGGCAATATGGCTACACCTTC
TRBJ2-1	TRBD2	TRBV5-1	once	CASSLAGGSAYNEQFF	TGCGCCAGCAGCTTGGCTGGCGGGAGCGCCTACAATGAGCAGTTCTTC
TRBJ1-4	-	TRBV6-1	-	CASSEIRDTVSNEKLFF	TGTGCCAGCAGTGAGATTCGGGACACGGTGTCTAATGAAAAACTGTTTTTT
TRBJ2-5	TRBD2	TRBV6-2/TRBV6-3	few	CASSYSPSGRHKETQYF	TGTGCCAGCAGTTACTCGCCTAGCGGGAGACATAAAGAGACCCAGTACTTC
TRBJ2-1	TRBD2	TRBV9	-	CASSVAAGGSSNEQFF	TGTGCCAGCAGCGTAGCAGCGGGAGGGTCCTCGAATGAGCAGTTCTTC
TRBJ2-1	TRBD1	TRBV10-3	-	CAISELGQYNEQFF	TGTGCCATCAGTGAATTGGGACAGTACAATGAGCAGTTCTTC
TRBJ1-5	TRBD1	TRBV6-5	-	CASSYSTGGWPQHF	TGTGCCAGCAGTTACTCGACAGGGGGGTGGCCCCAGCATTTT